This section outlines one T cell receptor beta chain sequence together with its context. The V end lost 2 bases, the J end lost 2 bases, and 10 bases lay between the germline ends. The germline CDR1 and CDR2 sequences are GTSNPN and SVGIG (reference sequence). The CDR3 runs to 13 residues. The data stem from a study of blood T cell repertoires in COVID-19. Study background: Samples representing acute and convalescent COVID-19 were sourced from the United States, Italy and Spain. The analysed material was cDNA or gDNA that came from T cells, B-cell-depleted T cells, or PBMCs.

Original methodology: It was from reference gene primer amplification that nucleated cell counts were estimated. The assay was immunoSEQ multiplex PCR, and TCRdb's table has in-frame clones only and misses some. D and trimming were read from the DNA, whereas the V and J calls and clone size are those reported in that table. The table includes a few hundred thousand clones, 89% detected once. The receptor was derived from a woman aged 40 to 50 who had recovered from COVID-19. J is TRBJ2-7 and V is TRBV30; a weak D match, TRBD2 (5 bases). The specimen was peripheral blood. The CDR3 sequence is CAWSWSSAYEQYF. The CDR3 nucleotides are TGTGCCTGGAGTTGGAGTAGCGCCTACGAGCAGTACTTC.